This is a list of T cell receptor beta chains from one sample in a study of shared clonotypes between healthy human individuals. Data came from immunoSEQ multiplex PCR; TCRdb stores just in-frame clones and leaves some out. Among millions of clones listed, around 96% were seen once. Sequenced: naive CD8+ T cells sorted from blood. The receptors here all came from a man younger than 30 in good health. CDR3s include the opening cysteine and the closing phenylalanine or tryptophan. D genes are given only for firm matches. Some rows mark clone size as missing; the rest say once, few, many or name a class of expanded clone.

>TRBV9|TRBJ2-1|NA|NA
TGTGCCAGCAGCGTAGAATTACTTTCGGGGACTGAGCAGTTCTTC
CASSVELLSGTEQFF
>TRBV25-1|TRBJ1-2|NA|NA
TGTGCCAGCAGTGAATTTGAAGACCCCAGCTATGGCTACACCTTC
CASSEFEDPSYGYTF
>TRBV7-9|TRBJ1-1|NA|NA
TGTGCCAGCAGCTTACCGGACGCCAACACTGAAGCTTTCTTT
CASSLPDANTEAFF
>TRBV9|TRBJ2-5|NA|NA
TGTGCCAGCAGCGTAGACACCTCCCAAGAGACCCAGTACTTC
CASSVDTSQETQYF
>TRBV19|TRBJ1-2|NA|NA
TGTGCCAGTCTGGGCTATGGCTACACCTTC
CASLGYGYTF
>TRBV27|TRBJ1-1|NA|NA
TGTGCCAGCAGCCTTGGGGCGTTTGGGGTCACTGAAGCTTTCTTT
CASSLGAFGVTEAFF
>TRBV19|TRBJ1-5|few|NA
TGTGCCAGTAGTTCCCGGACCGGAGCCAATCAGCCCCAGCATTTT
CASSSRTGANQPQHF
>TRBV14|TRBJ2-7|NA|TRBD1
TGTGCCAGCAGCCCACAGGGGTCCTACGAGCAGTACTTC
CASSPQGSYEQYF
>TRBV27|TRBJ1-1|NA|NA
TGTGCCAGCCGGTTCAGGGGATCGAATGAAGCTTTCTTT
CASRFRGSNEAFF
>TRBV6-5|TRBJ2-2|NA|NA
TGTGCCAGCAGTACCACAGGGAGAGGGGAGCTGTTTTTT
CASSTTGRGELFF
>TRBV11-2|TRBJ2-5|NA|TRBD2
TGTGCCAGCAGCACCCGACTAGCGGGACGCGAGACCCAGTACTTC
CASSTRLAGRETQYF
>TRBV7-2|TRBJ2-1|NA|TRBD2
TGTGCCAGCAGCTATAGCGGGGGGGCCGCAAATGAGCAGTTCTTC
CASSYSGGAANEQFF
>TRBV5-4|TRBJ2-7|NA|NA
TGTGCCAGCAGCTTGGACGCTTACGAGCAGTACTTC
CASSLDAYEQYF
>TRBV2|TRBJ2-3|NA|TRBD2
TGTGCCAGCAGTGCTGAAGCGGGAGAGGATACGCAGTATTTT
CASSAEAGEDTQYF
>TRBV13|TRBJ1-1|NA|NA
TGTGCCAGCAGCTTGAGAAGTAGGGCGGGCACTGAAGCTTTCTTT
CASSLRSRAGTEAFF
>TRBV9|TRBJ2-4|NA|NA
TGTGCCAGCAGCGTAGAGGTCGGTTTAGCCAAAAACATTCAGTACTTC
CASSVEVGLAKNIQYF